This T cell receptor (beta chain) comes out of a study of response to subunit inactivated influenza vaccine. Study-level results: Every seasonal influenza vaccination brings in few new T cells, the authors suggested.

TCRdb re-called the RT-PCR reads through MiXCR, storing one row per CDR3 protein. The sample comprises about 780,000 distinct CDR3 sequences, about 18% of which are singletons, and 9.5% to 13% rests with the top ten. This CDR3 has 14 amino acids. J lost 5 bases, V lost 6 bases, and 6 bases had no gene match. Germline CDR1 and CDR2: MDHEN and SYDVKM. As for this clonotype: Its matching antigen is unknown.

The rearrangement uses TRBV28 and TRBJ1-4; 7 nucleotides agree with TRBD1. This specimen was PBMCs from blood, taken 5 days after vaccination. The source of this sequence is a man between 50 and 59 years old who received an inactivated influenza vaccine. The CDR3: CASSTMTGNEKLFF. The CDR3 region has the DNA TGTGCCAGCAGCACCATGACAGGGAATGAAAAACTGTTTTTT.